These 24 T cell receptor beta chains share one sample of origin, sequenced in a study of CD4+ T cells in melanoma. Method: immunoSEQ multiplex PCR; TCRdb's copy keeps in-frame clones and lacks some. The sample includes about 50,000 clones, nearly 90% of them seen just once. Specimen: peripheral blood. These receptors all come from a human donor with melanoma.

Note on this clone: One end of the junction does not line up with germline, which may come from a read error. The rearrangement joins TRBV5-1 to TRBJ2-1, with D unclear. CDR1 and CDR2 from the germline V gene are SGHRS and YFSETQ. This CDR3 comprises 16 residues. The CDR3 region has the DNA TGTGCCAGCAGCATTTCGACTGGCGTCGCTTTCAATGAGCAGTTCTTC. Translation gives CASSISTGVAFNEQFF.

The V and J genes are TRBV5-4 and TRBJ2-3, with TRBD2 identical over 12 bases. Germline CDR1 reads SGHNT; CDR2 reads YYREEE (reference sequence). Unmatched junction bases numbered 2, after V lost 0 bases and J lost 6 bases. The CDR3 totals 15 residues. CDR3: CASSLDLAGGDTQYF. The CDR3 nucleotides read TGTGCCAGCAGCTTGGATCTAGCGGGGGGGGATACGCAGTATTTT.

The chain recombines TRBV19 with TRBJ1-1; D may be TRBD1 (6 bases). The V end was cut by 5 bases, the J end by 4 bases, with 17 bases between. Germline assignment: CDR1 LNHDA and CDR2 SQIVND (reference sequence). The CDR3 consists of 15 residues. The CDR3 DNA follows: TGTGCCAGTAGTTTTCTCCCCGACAGGAGCACTGAAGCTTTCTTT. This sequence encodes CASSFLPDRSTEAFF.

The gene calls are TRBV7-2 and TRBJ2-1; 7 nucleotides agree with TRBD1. V shed 4 bases and J 2 bases; nucleotides not matched to a gene: 5. CDR3 size: 15 residues. Per germline, CDR1 SGHTA and CDR2 FQGNSA. The CDR3 sequence is CASSSTGEPYNEQFF. The CDR3 DNA is TGTGCCAGCAGCTCTACAGGGGAGCCCTACAATGAGCAGTTCTTC.

The chain links TRBV7-2 to TRBJ1-1, with D possibly matching TRBD1 (5 bases). This CDR3 spans 15 amino acids. The V and J ends lost 5 bases and 5 bases respectively, with 18 bases between them. CDR1 SGHTA and CDR2 FQGNSA come from the germline V gene. This chain's CDR3 is CASSPAPGRRTEAFF. In DNA, the CDR3 is TGTGCCAGCAGCCCGGCCCCGGGACGGAGGACTGAAGCTTTCTTT.

The chain combines TRBV6-6 with TRBJ2-5, with 8 bases lining up with TRBD2. The end of the DNA is better explained by TRBJ2-7, so the J call may be wrong. Germline loops: CDR1 MNHNY, CDR2 SVGAGI (reference sequence). This CDR3 has 14 residues. DNA of the CDR3: TGTGCCAGCAGTTTTAGCGGGGTCGCCTACGAGCAGTACTTC. It specifies CASSFSGVAYEQYF.

A note on this clone: The same CDR3 is also encoded by other DNA sequences in this sample. This chain uses TRBV5-1 with TRBJ2-3, with TRBD2 matching 13 bases. Germline CDR1 is SGHRS and CDR2 is YFSETQ. This CDR3 is built from 15 residues. The V and J ends lost 4 bases and 4 bases, in that order; junction bases with no gene match: 3. This chain's CDR3 is CASSPGLAGADTQYF. The DNA of the CDR3 is TGCGCCAGCAGCCCAGGACTAGCGGGGGCAGATACGCAGTATTTT. Based on the CDR3 plus reference TRBV5-1 and TRBJ2-3, the full variable domain is KAGVTQTPRYLIKTRGQQVTLSCSPISGHRSVSWYQQTPGQGLQFLFEYFSETQRNKGNFPGRFSGRQFSNSRSEMNVSTLELGDSALYLCASSPGLAGADTQYFGPGTRLTVL.

CDR3 in amino acids: CASSLSFGDRETQYF. DNA for the CDR3: TGTGCCAGCAGCTTGTCGTTCGGGGACCGAGAGACCCAGTACTTC. This chain joins TRBV7-2 and TRBJ2-5; possibly TRBD1 or TRBD2 for D (5 bases each). Trimming took off 3 bases at V and 4 bases at J, with 15 bases between the two ends. The length of the CDR3 is 15 residues. The germline V gene has CDR1 SGHTA and CDR2 FQGNSA.

Only one count was recorded for this clone. J is TRBJ1-1 and V is TRBV5-8; no firm D call. Trimming removed 4 bases from V and 8 bases from J, with 15 bases in between. The CDR3 contains 13 residues. The germline CDR1 and CDR2 sequences are SGHTS and YDEGEE. CDR3 sequence: CASSIGNLVEAFF. The CDR3 DNA reads TGTGCCAGCAGCATTGGCAATTTGGTAGAAGCTTTCTTT.

This rearrangement joins TRBV11-2 to TRBJ2-7; D is unresolved. Trimming stripped 5 bases from V and 3 bases from J, with 2 bases between. Germline V lookup: CDR1 SGHAT, CDR2 FQNNGV. The CDR3 runs to 10 residues. The CDR3 DNA reads TGTGCCAGCAGCCGCTACGAGCAGTACTTC. Translation gives CASSRYEQYF.

This chain connects TRBV5-6 to TRBJ1-1; D unresolved. This CDR3 region has 14 residues. Trimming took 3 bases from V and 1 from J, leaving 10 bases between them. From germline, CDR1 is SGHDT and CDR2 YYEEEE. The CDR3 sequence is CASSSPWGNTEAFF. In DNA, the CDR3 is TGTGCCAGCAGCTCCCCTTGGGGGAACACTGAAGCTTTCTTT.

CDR3 nucleotide sequence: TGTGCCAGCAGTGAGCTAGCCCCCTCCTACAATGAGCAGTTCTTC. It is translated as CASSELAPSYNEQFF. This rearrangement joins TRBV2 to TRBJ2-1; tentatively, D is TRBD2 (5 bases). V lost 3 bases, J lost 0 bases, and 9 bases lay in between. The germline gives CDR1 SNHLY, CDR2 FYNNEI. The CDR3 consists of 15 residues. The whole variable domain, remainder taken from reference TRBV2 and TRBJ2-1, is EPEVTQTPSHQVTQMGQEVILRCVPISNHLYFYWYRQILGQKVEFLVSFYNNEISEKSEIFDDQFSVERPDGSNFTLKIRSTKLEDSAMYFCASSELAPSYNEQFFGPGTRLTVL.

The chain is built from TRBV7-3 and TRBJ2-7; D may match TRBD1 or TRBD2 (5 bases each). V was clipped by 5 bases and J by 2 bases, with 16 bases between them. CDR3 length: 15 residues. Germline V gives CDR1 SGHTA, CDR2 FQGTGA. CDR3 sequence (DNA): TGTGCCAGCAGCCCCTCCGGGACGCCGGCCTACGAGCAGTACTTC. The encoded protein is CASSPSGTPAYEQYF. Filled out from reference TRBV7-3 and TRBJ2-7, the complete variable domain reads GAGVSQTPSNKVTEKGKYVELRCDPISGHTALYWYRQSLGQGPEFLIYFQGTGAADDSGLPNDRFFAVRPEGSVSTLKIQRTERGDSAVYLCASSPSGTPAYEQYFGPGTRLTVT.

V and J are TRBV6-5 and TRBJ2-7, with D maybe TRBD1 (5 bases). The CDR3 is 14 residues long. Germline V gene lookup returns CDR1 MNHEY and CDR2 SVGAGI. The ends were cut back, 2 bases at V and 3 bases at J, with 11 bases in the middle. The CDR3 region is CASSYGRGFYEQYF. CDR3 nucleotides: TGTGCCAGCAGTTACGGAAGGGGATTCTACGAGCAGTACTTC.

This rearrangement joins TRBV7-9 to TRBJ2-7; maybe TRBD1 (8 bases). V lost 3 bases and J lost 3, with 18 bases in between. CDR3 length: 16 residues. CDR1 is SEHNR, CDR2 FQNEAQ, per germline (reference sequence). CDR3 amino acids: CASSLGGTGGLYEQYF. CDR3 nucleotides: TGTGCCAGCAGCTTGGGGGGGACAGGAGGACTCTACGAGCAGTACTTC.

The chain joins TRBV2 to TRBJ2-7; D possibly corresponds to TRBD2 (5 bases). The germline gives CDR1 SNHLY, CDR2 FYNNEI. This CDR3 spans 16 amino acids. The V end was cut by 5 bases, the J end by 1 base, with 18 bases between. The CDR3 DNA reads TGTGCCAGCAGTTTCTCCTCCGCGGGCGGATCCTACGAGCAGTACTTC. It translates to CASSFSSAGGSYEQYF.

V usage is TRBV7-2 and J usage is TRBJ2-7; 9 bases line up with TRBD1. The CDR3 sequence is 16 residues long. From germline, CDR1 is SGHTA and CDR2 FQGNSA. Trimming took 5 bases from V and 2 from J; bases not matched to a gene: 10. The CDR3 protein is CASSPPGTGSAYEQYF. DNA of the CDR3: TGTGCCAGCAGCCCGCCGGGGACAGGGTCCGCCTACGAGCAGTACTTC. The full variable domain, with the rest looked up from reference TRBV7-2 and TRBJ2-7, is GAGVSQSPSNKVTEKGKDVELRCDPISGHTALYWYRQSLGQGLEFLIYFQGNSAPDKSGLPSDRFSAERTGGSVSTLTIQRTQQEDSAVYLCASSPPGTGSAYEQYFGPGTRLTVT.

CDR3 coding DNA: TGCGCCAGCAGCCAAGAATGGTCAGGGGGGAATCAGCCCCAGCATTTT. Amino acids: CASSQEWSGGNQPQHF. The chain combines TRBV4-3 with TRBJ1-5; 7 nucleotides match TRBD1. This CDR3 has 16 residues. V shed 0 bases and J 4 bases; nucleotides not matched to a gene: 6. Germline CDR1 and CDR2: LGHNA and YSLEER.

The rearrangement uses TRBV11-1 and TRBJ2-5; 10 nucleotides agree with TRBD2. The germline V gene encodes CDR1 SGHAT and CDR2 FQDESV (reference sequence). V lost 5 bases and J lost 2; bases outside the gene matches: 11. This CDR3 is 17 amino acids long. CDR3 sequence (DNA): TGTGCCAGCAGCCCGGACTCCCGACTAGCGGGTCAAGAGACCCAGTACTTC. The encoded protein is CASSPDSRLAGQETQYF.

This clone is labeled as large. The chain carries TRBV7-3 and TRBJ2-1, with a possible D match to TRBD2 (5 bases). Germline V gene lookup returns CDR1 SGHTA and CDR2 FQGTGA. The CDR3 length is 15 residues. The V end was cut by 5 bases, the J end by 0 bases, with 11 bases between. The CDR3 sequence is CASSQGLHSYNEQFF. Written as DNA, the CDR3 is TGTGCCAGCAGCCAAGGACTGCACTCCTACAATGAGCAGTTCTTC.

The sample holds a few counts of this clone. The chain couples TRBV6-1 to TRBJ1-3; D call uncertain. Trimming removed 6 bases at V and 1 base at J, with 13 bases between. This CDR3 has 15 residues. The V gene's germline CDR1 is MNHNS and CDR2 SASEGT. The CDR3 nucleotides are TGTGCCAGCAGGATGAGGACTGTTTCTGGAAACACCATATATTTT. Residues: CASRMRTVSGNTIYF.

The rearrangement links TRBV11-3 to TRBJ1-1, with D hard to call. Trimming took 1 base from V and 4 from J, leaving 7 bases between them. CDR3 length equals 13 residues. Germline-derived CDR1 and CDR2 are SGHNT and YENEEA. CDR3 region: CASSLARGTEAFF. In DNA form, the CDR3 reads TGTGCCAGCAGCTTAGCACGGGGCACTGAAGCTTTCTTT.

This clone appeared a single time. The genes are TRBV5-1 and TRBJ1-1; unclear D gene. The CDR3 is 15 residues long. Trimming shortened V by 4 bases and J by 0 bases, and 13 bases separated the two germline ends. Per germline, CDR1 SGHRS and CDR2 YFSETQ. Here the CDR3 DNA reads TGCGCCAGCAGCCCGAGCGACACTTTGAACACTGAAGCTTTCTTT. Encoded protein: CASSPSDTLNTEAFF.

The gene calls are TRBV6-5 and TRBJ2-7; D tentatively reads TRBD1 or TRBD2 (5 bases each). Germline lookup yields CDR1 MNHEY and CDR2 SVGAGI. CDR3 size: 14 residues. V dropped 5 bases and J dropped 0 bases, with 11 bases sitting between them. CDR3: CASSTWDGSYEQYF. The CDR3, as DNA: TGTGCCAGCAGTACCTGGGACGGCTCCTACGAGCAGTACTTC.